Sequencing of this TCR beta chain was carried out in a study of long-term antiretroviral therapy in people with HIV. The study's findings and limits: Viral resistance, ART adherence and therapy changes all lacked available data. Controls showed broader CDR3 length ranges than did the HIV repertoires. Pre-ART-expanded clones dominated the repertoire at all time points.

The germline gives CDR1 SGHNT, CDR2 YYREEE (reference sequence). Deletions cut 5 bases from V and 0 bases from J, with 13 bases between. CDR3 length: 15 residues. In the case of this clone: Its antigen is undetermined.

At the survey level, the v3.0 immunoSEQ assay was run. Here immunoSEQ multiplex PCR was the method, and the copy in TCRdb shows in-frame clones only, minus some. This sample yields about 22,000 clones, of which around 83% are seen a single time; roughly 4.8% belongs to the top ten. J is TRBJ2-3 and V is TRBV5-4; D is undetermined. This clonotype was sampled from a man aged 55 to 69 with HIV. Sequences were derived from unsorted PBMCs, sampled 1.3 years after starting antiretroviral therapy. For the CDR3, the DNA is TGTGCCAGCAGTCGCGAGTCAACTAGCACAGATACGCAGTATTTT. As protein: CASSRESTSTDTQYF.